This T cell receptor beta chain stems from a study of blood T cells in healthy people across ages (dated by TCRdb to the mid-2010s). In terms of the full investigation: In model experiments, template switching captured about one uniquely barcoded TCR beta cDNA molecule for every two T cells. Using deep sequencing normalized with unique cDNA molecular identifiers, the study measured how TCR beta repertoire diversity changes with age. Four age groups were formed from the donors: young (average approximately 15 years), middle-aged (approximately 40), aged (roughly 56) and long-lived (about 75). Donors of different ages were randomly distributed across sequencing lanes to avoid experimental bias. Using the same blood draw, the study looked at two additional independent replicas of 1 million unique cDNA reads for two donors, one aged 18 to 29 and the other aged 80 or older. Results and caveats for the whole study, not just this receptor: Observed TCR beta diversity per million T cells fell roughly linearly with age, and a significant reduction was already apparent by age around 40. Observed TCR beta diversity correlated strongly with the percentage of naive T cells measured by flow cytometry. Because the CMV infection status of the donors was unknown, age-related changes in expanded clonotypes may potentially have been confounded. Estimates of total diversity based on one million sequenced T cells were regarded as lower bounds and as underestimates. Because profiling used bulk unsorted PBMCs, naive and antigen-experienced compartments could not be compared conclusively. Compared with the aged group, the long-lived group had more naive CD4+ T cells, fewer expanded clones and increased TCR diversity, suggesting age selection.

This clonotype has more than one count but fewer than ten. This receptor's antigen is unknown. Base qualities are missing; no much larger clone stands one base away. The library was produced with 5' RACE. For sequencing, an Illumina HiSeq 2500 was employed. A second PCR of roughly 7 to 11 cycles was performed with a sample-barcoded 5' primer and a J-beta primer mix. Each TCR beta cDNA molecule received a unique molecular identifier from a template-switch 5' adaptor carrying 12 random nucleotides. Each sample yielded at least 2.5 million CDR3-containing paired-end reads. First-strand cDNA synthesis was performed from all RNA using the Mint cDNA synthesis kit, with priming by a TRBC-specific oligonucleotide. All cDNA was treated with uracil-DNA glycosylase and then went through a first 18-cycle PCR with the universal primers M1SS and BC2_uni_R. The original methods were these. For normalization, 1 million high-quality reads were randomly selected from each sample, with every read carrying a distinct molecular identifier. Reads sharing molecular identifiers were discarded rather than binned into consensus sequences. CDR3 identification, clonotype clustering and error correction used MiTCR with a Q25 quality threshold and the strictest error-elimination algorithm. A nonparametric unseen species model with Euler transformation was used to estimate a lower bound on total TCR beta diversity. The public sequencing data were trimmed at Q25 with fastp and processed into clonotypes with MiXCR by TCRdb, which kept only in-frame beta chains. Rows merge per CDR3 protein into single entries with the most common DNA and genes. The V and J calls and clone size come from TCRdb's table, not from the authors' own analysis. This sample has some 1.7 million distinct CDR3 sequences in its table, and roughly 27% of those were observed once. The ten largest clones add up to roughly 8% of the sample.

The donors were roughly 39 Caucasian individuals from Russia, aged roughly 6 to 95 years, who were systemically healthy. Each donor gave approximately 9.3 milliliters of peripheral blood, collected into EDTA-treated Vacutainer tubes. Ficoll-Paque density-gradient centrifugation was used to isolate PBMCs, with at least 7 million per sample. Total RNA was extracted from PBMCs with Trizol reagent, with at least 5 micrograms obtained per sample. For every donor, flow cytometry on a PBMC aliquot measured the percentage of naive CD45RAhigh/CD27high T cells. Sequenced material: blood. This sequence was found in a young woman in good health.

The sequenced DNA: TGTGCCAGCAGCCCGCTGACAGGGGTCCAAGAGACCCAGTACTTC. Translated, this is CASSPLTGVQETQYF. The receptor chain draws on TRBV7-3 and TRBJ2-5; the central 8 bases match TRBD1. CDR1 and CDR2 are drawn from the germline V gene: SGHTA, FQGTGA. From its cysteine to its phenylalanine, the CDR3 spans 15 amino acids. Only the CDR3 part of the read is kept: 45 bases, read in frame from the first base. Germline trimming amounts to 5 bases on V and 1 base on J, with 6 as the count of junction bases outside the gene matches.